These 4 T cell receptor beta chains were all obtained from the same sample, sequenced in a study of T-cell reconstitution after alpha-beta-depleted transplantation in children. Unique molecular identifiers featured in how the TCRbeta library was prepared. MiXCR was run by TCRdb on the PCR reads, yielding one entry per CDR3 protein. This sample has 780,000 or so distinct CDR3 sequences, with around 15% found just once. This material consisted of PBMCs, mostly from graft donor cells, taken 360 days after TCRalphabeta/CD19-depleted stem cell transplant. All receptors come from a male patient younger than 18 who had a stem cell transplant for acute lymphoblastic leukemia, so the T cells may come from the graft donor.

J is TRBJ1-4 and V is TRBV7-9, with D possibly TRBD1 on 5 matching bases. The V gene's germline CDR1 is SEHNR and CDR2 FQNEAQ (reference sequence). V lost 5 bases and J lost 7, with 17 bases in between. The CDR3 is 15 amino acids. For the CDR3, the DNA is TGTGCCAGCAGCGCAATCTTGGGACTAGCTGAAAAACTGTTTTTT. Protein: CASSAILGLAEKLFF.

This clonotype came up many times. This chain links TRBV11-2 with TRBJ2-3; the D is unclear. V gave up 8 bases and J gave up 3 bases, with 6 bases separating them. CDR1 SGHAT and CDR2 FQNNGV come from the germline V gene. This CDR3 comprises 11 residues. CDR3 residues: CASGNTDTQYF. CDR3 DNA sequence: TGTGCCAGCGGCAATACAGATACGCAGTATTTT.

This clonotype came up many times. This chain joins TRBV12-3 or TRBV12-4 and TRBJ2-7, with D unresolved. V was pared by 6 bases and J by 3 bases, with 9 bases between. The CDR3 is made up of 12 amino acids. The CDR3 spells CASSQDDYEQYF. The CDR3 DNA reads as TGTGCCAGCAGCCAGGACGACTACGAGCAGTACTTC.

V is TRBV7-9 and J is TRBJ1-1; D not certain. Germline loops: CDR1 SEHNR, CDR2 FQNEAQ (reference sequence). The CDR3 covers 14 residues. The V end lost 1 base, the J end lost 4 bases, and 10 bases lay between the germline ends. The CDR3 DNA follows: TGTGCCAGCAGCTTAGAAATACCGAGCACTGAAGCTTTCTTT. It encodes CASSLEIPSTEAFF.